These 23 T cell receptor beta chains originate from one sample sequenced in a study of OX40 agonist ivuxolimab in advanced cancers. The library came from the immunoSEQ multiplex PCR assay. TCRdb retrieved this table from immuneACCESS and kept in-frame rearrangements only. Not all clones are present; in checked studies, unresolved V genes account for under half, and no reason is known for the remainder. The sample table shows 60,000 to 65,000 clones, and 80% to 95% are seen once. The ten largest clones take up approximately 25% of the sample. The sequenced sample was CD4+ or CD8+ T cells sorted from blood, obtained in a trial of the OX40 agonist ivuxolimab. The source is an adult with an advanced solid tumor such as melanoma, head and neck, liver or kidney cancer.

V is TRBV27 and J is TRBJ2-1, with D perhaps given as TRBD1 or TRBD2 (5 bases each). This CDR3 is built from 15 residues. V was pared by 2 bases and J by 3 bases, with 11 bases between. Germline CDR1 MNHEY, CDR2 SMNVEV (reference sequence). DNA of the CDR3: TGTGCCAGCAGTTTAGGGGACCCCCTCTACAATGAGCAGTTCTTC. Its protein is CASSLGDPLYNEQFF.

This CDR3 reads CASRWAEGAYEQYF. CDR3 coding DNA: TGTGCCAGCAGGTGGGCGGAGGGGGCCTACGAGCAGTACTTC. The chain carries TRBV28 and TRBJ2-7; the D gene could be TRBD1 or TRBD2 (6 bases each). Germline assignment: CDR1 MDHEN and CDR2 SYDVKM. V was clipped by 6 bases and J by 2 bases, with 14 bases between them. There are 14 residues in the CDR3.

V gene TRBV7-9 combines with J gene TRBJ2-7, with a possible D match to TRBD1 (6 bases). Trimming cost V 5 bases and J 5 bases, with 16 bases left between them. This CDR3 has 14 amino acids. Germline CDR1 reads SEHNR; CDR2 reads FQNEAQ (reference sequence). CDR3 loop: CASSPKTGGNEQYF. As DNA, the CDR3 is TGTGCCAGCAGCCCCAAGACAGGCGGCAACGAGCAGTACTTC. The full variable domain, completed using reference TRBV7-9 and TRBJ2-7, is DTGVSQNPRHKITKRGQNVTFRCDPISEHNRLYWYRQTLGQGPEFLTYFQNEAQLEKSRLLSDRFSAERPKGSFSTLEIQRTEQGDSAMYLCASSPKTGGNEQYFGPGTRLTVT.

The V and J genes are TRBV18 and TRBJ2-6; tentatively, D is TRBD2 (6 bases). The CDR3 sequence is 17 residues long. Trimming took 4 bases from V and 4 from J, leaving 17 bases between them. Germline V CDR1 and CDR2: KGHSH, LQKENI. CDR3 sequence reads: CASSLAQGGSGANVLTF. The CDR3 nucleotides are TGTGCCAGCTCACTTGCGCAGGGAGGTTCCGGGGCCAACGTCCTGACTTTC.

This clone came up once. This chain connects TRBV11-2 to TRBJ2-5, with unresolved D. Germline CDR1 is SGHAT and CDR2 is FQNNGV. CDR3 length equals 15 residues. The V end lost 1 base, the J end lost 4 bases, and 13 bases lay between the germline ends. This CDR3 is CASSLVGAKRETQYF. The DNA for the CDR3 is TGTGCCAGCAGCTTAGTCGGCGCGAAAAGAGAGACCCAGTACTTC.

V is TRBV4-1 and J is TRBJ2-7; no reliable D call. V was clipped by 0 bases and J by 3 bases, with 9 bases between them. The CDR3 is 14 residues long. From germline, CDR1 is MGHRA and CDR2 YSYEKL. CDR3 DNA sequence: TGCGCCAGCAGCCAAGACCGGGCCTACTACGAGCAGTACTTC. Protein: CASSQDRAYYEQYF.

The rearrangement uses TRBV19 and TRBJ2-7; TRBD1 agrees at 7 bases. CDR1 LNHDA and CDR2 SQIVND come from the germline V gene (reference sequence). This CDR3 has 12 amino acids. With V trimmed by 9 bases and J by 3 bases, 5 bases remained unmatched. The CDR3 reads CASARDSYEQYF. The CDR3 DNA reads TGTGCCAGCGCCCGGGACAGCTACGAGCAGTACTTC.

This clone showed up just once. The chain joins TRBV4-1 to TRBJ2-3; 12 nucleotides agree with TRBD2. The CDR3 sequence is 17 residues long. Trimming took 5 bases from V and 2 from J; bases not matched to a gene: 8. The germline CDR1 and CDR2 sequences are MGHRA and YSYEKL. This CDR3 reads CASSARLAGDLTDTQYF. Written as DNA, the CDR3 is TGCGCCAGCAGCGCCCGACTAGCGGGGGACCTCACAGATACGCAGTATTTT.

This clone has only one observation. CDR3 residues: CASSGQGLNTEAFF. The CDR3 DNA reads TGTGCCAGCAGCGGACAGGGGCTGAACACTGAAGCTTTCTTT. The chain carries TRBV9 and TRBJ1-1, with 8 bases that match TRBD1. The ends lost 3 bases at V and 0 bases at J; junction bases unmatched: 1. The germline V gene has CDR1 SGDLS and CDR2 YYNGEE. This CDR3 contains 14 residues.

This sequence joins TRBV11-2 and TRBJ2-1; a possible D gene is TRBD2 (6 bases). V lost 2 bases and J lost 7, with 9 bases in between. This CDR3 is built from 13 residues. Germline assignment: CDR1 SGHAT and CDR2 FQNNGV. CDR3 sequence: CASSLSSANEQFF. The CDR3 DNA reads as TGTGCCAGCAGCTTATCTAGCGCAAATGAGCAGTTCTTC.

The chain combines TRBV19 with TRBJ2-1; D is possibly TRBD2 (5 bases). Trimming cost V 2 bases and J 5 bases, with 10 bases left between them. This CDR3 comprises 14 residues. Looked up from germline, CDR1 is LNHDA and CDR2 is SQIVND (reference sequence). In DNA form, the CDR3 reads TGTGCCAGTAGTATAATATGGGGAGACAATGAGCAGTTCTTC. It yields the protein CASSIIWGDNEQFF.

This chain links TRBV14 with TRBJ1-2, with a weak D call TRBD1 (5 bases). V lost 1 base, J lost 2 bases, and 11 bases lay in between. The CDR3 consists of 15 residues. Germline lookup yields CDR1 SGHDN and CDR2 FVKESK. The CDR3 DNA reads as TGTGCCAGCAGCCAAGCAAGACAGATGAACTATGGCTACACCTTC. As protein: CASSQARQMNYGYTF.

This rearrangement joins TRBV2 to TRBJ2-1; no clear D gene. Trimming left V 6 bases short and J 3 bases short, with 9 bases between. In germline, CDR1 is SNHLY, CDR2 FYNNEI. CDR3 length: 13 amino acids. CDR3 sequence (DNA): TGTGCCAGCAGCGTCCTAGGCTACAATGAGCAGTTCTTC. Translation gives CASSVLGYNEQFF.

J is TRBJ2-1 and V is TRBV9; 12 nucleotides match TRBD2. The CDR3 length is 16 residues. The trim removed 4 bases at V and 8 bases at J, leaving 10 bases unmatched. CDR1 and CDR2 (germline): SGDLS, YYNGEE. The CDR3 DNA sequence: TGTGCCAGCAGCTCCCCTCTCCTAGCGGGAGGGGATGAGCAGTTCTTC. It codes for CASSSPLLAGGDEQFF.

The CDR3 spells CASSIHTGLTGELFF. In nucleotides, the CDR3 is TGTGCCAGTAGTATCCACACAGGGCTCACCGGGGAGCTGTTTTTT. The rearrangement uses TRBV19 and TRBJ2-2, with D possibly being TRBD1 (6 bases). V was clipped by 3 bases and J by 4 bases, with 12 bases between them. CDR1 LNHDA and CDR2 SQIVND come from the germline V gene (reference sequence). This CDR3 region has 15 residues. Drawing the rest from reference TRBV19 and TRBJ2-2, the complete variable domain is DGGITQSPKYLFRKEGQNVTLSCEQNLNHDAMYWYRQDPGQGLRLIYYSQIVNDFQKGDIAEGYSVSREKKESFPLTVTSAQKNPTAFYLCASSIHTGLTGELFFGEGSRLTVL.

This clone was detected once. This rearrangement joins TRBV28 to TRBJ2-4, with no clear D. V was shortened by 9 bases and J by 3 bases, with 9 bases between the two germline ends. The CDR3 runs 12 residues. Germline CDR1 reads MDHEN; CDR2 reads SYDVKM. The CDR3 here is CASSLDKNIQYF. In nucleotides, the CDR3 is TGTGCCAGTTCGTTGGACAAAAACATTCAGTACTTC.

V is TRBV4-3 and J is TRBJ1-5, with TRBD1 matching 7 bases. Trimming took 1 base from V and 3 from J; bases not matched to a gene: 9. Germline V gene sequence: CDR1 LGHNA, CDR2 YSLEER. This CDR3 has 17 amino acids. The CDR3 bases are TGCGCCAGCAGCCAAGCATCCCGGGACAGCAACAATCAGCCCCAGCATTTT. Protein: CASSQASRDSNNQPQHF.

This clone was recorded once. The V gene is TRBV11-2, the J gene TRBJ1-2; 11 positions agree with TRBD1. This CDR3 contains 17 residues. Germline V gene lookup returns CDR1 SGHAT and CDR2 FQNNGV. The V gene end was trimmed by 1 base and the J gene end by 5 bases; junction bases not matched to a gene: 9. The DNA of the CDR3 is TGTGCCAGCAGCTTAGTTGGTTGGGGACAGGGGGATTATGGCTACACCTTC. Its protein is CASSLVGWGQGDYGYTF.

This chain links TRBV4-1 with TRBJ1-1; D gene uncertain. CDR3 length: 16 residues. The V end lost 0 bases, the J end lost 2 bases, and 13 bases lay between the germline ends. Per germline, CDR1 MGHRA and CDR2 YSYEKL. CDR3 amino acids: CASSQEHGQLNTEAFF. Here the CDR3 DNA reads TGCGCCAGCAGCCAAGAACATGGGCAACTTAACACTGAAGCTTTCTTT.

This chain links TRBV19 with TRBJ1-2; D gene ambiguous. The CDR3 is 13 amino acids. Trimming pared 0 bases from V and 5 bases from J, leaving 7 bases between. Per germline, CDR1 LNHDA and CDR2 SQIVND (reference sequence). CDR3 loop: CASSIDGQYGYTF. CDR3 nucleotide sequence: TGTGCCAGTAGTATAGATGGGCAGTATGGCTACACCTTC.

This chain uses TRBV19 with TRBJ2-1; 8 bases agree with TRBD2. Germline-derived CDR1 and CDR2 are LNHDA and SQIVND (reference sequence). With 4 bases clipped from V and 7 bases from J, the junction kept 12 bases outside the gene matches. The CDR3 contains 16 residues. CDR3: CASSTRGASGPNEQFF. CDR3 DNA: TGTGCCAGTAGTACCCGAGGCGCTAGCGGGCCGAATGAGCAGTTCTTC.

CDR3 loop: CASSFRGDQGNIQYF. The CDR3 bases are TGTGCCAGCAGTTTCCGTGGGGATCAGGGAAACATTCAGTACTTC. The rearrangement links TRBV6-5 to TRBJ2-4, with D perhaps TRBD1 (5 bases). The V gene lost 4 bases and the J gene lost 6 bases, with 16 bases spanning the gap. CDR1 and CDR2 (germline): MNHEY, SVGAGI. This CDR3 region has 15 residues.

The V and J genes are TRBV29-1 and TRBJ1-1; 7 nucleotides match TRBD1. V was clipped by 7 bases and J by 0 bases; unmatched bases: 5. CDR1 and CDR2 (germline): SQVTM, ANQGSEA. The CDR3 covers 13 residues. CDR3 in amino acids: CSGVGGLNTEAFF. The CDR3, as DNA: TGCAGCGGCGTAGGGGGCTTGAACACTGAAGCTTTCTTT.